This T cell receptor (beta chain) appears in the sequencing data of a study of Ad26.COV2.S vaccination and SARS-CoV-2 variants. Looking at the study overall: Donor got 5x10^10 or 1x10^11 viral particles of Ad26.COV2.S. Broader study findings: In TCR breadth and depth analyses, total T cell responses may have been underestimated. Recipients of either vaccine or placebo displayed similar breadth of non-spike TCRs. After vaccination, substantial breadth of spike-specific CD8+ and CD4+ responses was reported.

A few counts support this clone. Its target is unknown. Looked up from germline, CDR1 is SGHTS and CDR2 is YDEGEE. The germline V and J ends were trimmed by 0 bases and 4 bases, with 10 bases remaining between them. The CDR3 consists of 14 residues. Described treatment: roughly 19 received Ad26.COV2.S at low or high dose, single or two shots; 5 received placebo; per-sample allocation not given. On day 63 after the first injection, vaccine and placebo recipients gave samples. Only in-frame clones appear in the TCRdb table, and some are missing; sequencing was by immunoSEQ multiplex PCR. Of hundreds of thousands of clones in the sample, 70% to 90% were seen once.

The chain employs TRBV5-8 and TRBJ1-2, with unresolved D. Material: peripheral blood, obtained in a trial of Ad26.COV2.S vaccine versus placebo. The clonotype originates from a person between 18 and 65 years old who received the Ad26.COV2.S COVID-19 vaccine or a placebo. CDR3 in DNA: TGTGCCAGCAGCTTGGTCCGGGTGGGCTATGGCTACACCTTC. Translating gives CASSLVRVGYGYTF.